These 9 T cell receptor beta chains were all obtained from the same sample, sequenced in a study of tumor and adjacent non-tumor tissue in lung cancer. The template was RNA from unsorted bulk tissue. Distant lung tissue was collected more than 3 cm away from the tumor edge. Three rounds of nested PCR, following a modified ARM-PCR protocol, produced the TCRbeta library. MiXCR, run by TCRdb on the multiplex PCR reads, gives a single entry per CDR3 protein. The table includes some 100,000 distinct CDR3 sequences, 65% detected once. Sequencing was performed on distant non-tumor lung tissue. The receptors come from a man aged 30-40 years with non-small cell lung cancer.

This clonotype turned up a few times. It is likely a read error, because the conserved phenylalanine at the end of the CDR3 is missing. This sequence joins TRBV24-1 and TRBJ2-1; 10 nucleotides line up with TRBD2. V lost 9 bases and J lost 7; bases outside the gene matches: 5. This CDR3 region has 13 residues. The germline V gene encodes CDR1 KGHDR and CDR2 SFDVKD. CDR3: CATRAGGRNEQFL. CDR3 coding DNA: TGTGCCACCCGAGCGGGGGGGCGGAATGAGCAGTTCTTG.

The CDR3 DNA is TGTGCCAGCAGCCTACTAACAGGAGGGCCAGAAGATACGCAGTATTTT. It codes for CASSLLTGGPEDTQYF. The chain is built from TRBV11-3 and TRBJ2-3; possible D gene TRBD2, 6 bases. The CDR3 spans 16 residues. The germline CDR1 and CDR2 sequences are SGHNT and YENEEA. V was trimmed by 5 bases and J by 5 bases, leaving 20 bases between them.

Notes on this clonotype: One end of the junction varies from germline; a read error may be responsible. The chain is built from TRBV6-6 and TRBJ2-2; D possibly uses TRBD1 or TRBD2 (5 bases each). The CDR3 sequence is 16 residues long. Germline values: CDR1 MNHNY, CDR2 SVGAGI (reference sequence). This CDR3 is CASSHGARANTGELFF. CDR3 coding DNA: TGTGCTAGCAGTCACGGGGCGCGGGCGAACACCGGGGAGCTGTTTTTT.

V usage is TRBV11-3 and J usage is TRBJ2-1; D remains ambiguous. V was shortened by 9 bases and J by 6 bases, with 15 bases between the two germline ends. This CDR3 has 13 amino acids. Per the germline V gene, CDR1 is SGHNT and CDR2 is YENEEA. The CDR3 sequence: CARSLIPSNEQFF. In nucleotides, the CDR3 is TGTGCCAGAAGTTTAATACCGAGCAATGAGCAGTTCTTC. The full variable domain, rest sourced from reference TRBV11-3 and TRBJ2-1, is EAGVVQSPRYKIIEKKQPVAFWCNPISGHNTLYWYLQNLGQGPELLIRYENEEAVDDSQLPKDRFSAERLKGVDSTLKIQPAELGDSAVYLCARSLIPSNEQFFGPGTRLTVL.

The V and J genes are TRBV7-9 and TRBJ2-3; D possibly corresponds to TRBD2 (6 bases). V was shortened by 7 bases and J by 4 bases, with 18 bases between the two germline ends. From germline, CDR1 is SEHNR and CDR2 FQNEAQ (reference sequence). This CDR3 region has 15 residues. CDR3 loop: CASNFGSSGADTQYF. CDR3 in DNA: TGTGCCAGCAACTTCGGGTCGTCGGGGGCAGATACGCAGTATTTT.

The chain couples TRBV20-1 to TRBJ2-7; TRBD1 might be the D (5 bases). Trimming stripped 6 bases from V and 3 bases from J, with 18 bases between. This CDR3 spans 14 amino acids. Germline values: CDR1 DFQATT, CDR2 SNEGSKA (reference sequence). CDR3 in DNA: TGCAGTGCCACAACAGGTCAATCATGCTACGAGCAGTACTTC. Translation gives CSATTGQSCYEQYF.

This clonotype was seen many times. The chain employs TRBV11-1 and TRBJ2-7; TRBD2 is a possible D gene (5 bases). The CDR3 extends over 14 amino acids. Trimming shortened V by 4 bases and J by 3 bases, and 13 bases separated the two germline ends. CDR1 and CDR2 (germline): SGHAT, FQDESV (reference sequence). The CDR3, as DNA: TGTGCCAGCAGCTCCTCGGGAAATCGCTACGAGCAGTACTTC. It is translated as CASSSSGNRYEQYF. Full variable domain (remainder filled in from reference TRBV11-1 and TRBJ2-7): EAEVAQSPRYKITEKSQAVAFWCDPISGHATLYWYRQILGQGPELLVQFQDESVVDDSQLPKDRFSAERLKGVDSTLKIQPAELGDSAMYLCASSSSGNRYEQYFGPGTRLTVT.

To note about this clonotype: At one boundary the junction diverges from the germline segment, which might be a read error. The genes are TRBV4-3 and TRBJ2-1; either TRBD1 or TRBD2 may fit D (6 bases each). This CDR3 is built from 13 residues. CDR1 LGHNA and CDR2 YSLEER come from the germline V gene. In DNA form, the CDR3 reads TGTGCCAGCAATGACAGGACTAATTATGAGCAGTTCTTC. Its protein product is CASNDRTNYEQFF.

Note on this clonotype: At one end, the junction sequence differs from germline, possibly due to a read error. The genes are TRBV20-1 and TRBJ2-2; D is possibly TRBD2 (6 bases). Germline values: CDR1 DFQATT, CDR2 SNEGSKA (reference sequence). This CDR3 has 16 residues. For the CDR3, the DNA is TGCAGTGCTAGAGATCCTCGGGGCTACCGGGACGGGGGGCTGTTTTTT. Translating gives CSARDPRGYRDGGLFF.